Listed here are 9 T cell receptor beta chains from one sample, sequenced in a study of shared clonotypes between healthy human individuals. This table comes from immunoSEQ multiplex PCR, and its TCRdb copy is limited to in-frame clones, with some not included. Among about 680,000 clones listed, 74% were seen once. The sequenced material came from memory CD4+ T cells sorted from blood. Subset here: CD45RA-negative fraction. Receptor source: a woman under 40 in good health.

The V call is TRBV2, the J call TRBJ2-7, with 10 bases aligning to TRBD2. The CDR3 extends over 16 amino acids. Germline V gene data show CDR1 as SNHLY and CDR2 as FYNNEI. V dropped 6 bases and J dropped 2; count of bases not matched to a gene: 10. CDR3 nucleotide sequence: TGTGCCAGCAGCGGAATTGGGACTAGCGTGACCTACGAGCAGTACTTC. This sequence encodes CASSGIGTSVTYEQYF.

This clone was seen a few times. Distinct nucleotide sequences in the sample also encode this CDR3. The chain uses TRBV6-5 and TRBJ2-1, with a weak D call TRBD1 (5 bases). Trimming pared 6 bases from V and 0 bases from J, leaving 12 bases between. Germline CDR1 and CDR2: MNHEY and SVGAGI. The CDR3 is made up of 15 amino acids. In DNA, the CDR3 is TGTGCCAGCAGCCTTGGACACCGCTCCTACAATGAGCAGTTCTTC. This encodes CASSLGHRSYNEQFF.

The rearrangement joins TRBV30 to TRBJ2-3; D is possibly TRBD2 (6 bases). Germline V gives CDR1 GTSNPN, CDR2 SVGIG (reference sequence). The CDR3 loop spans 14 amino acids. Trimming removed 0 bases from V and 8 bases from J, with 15 bases in between. CDR3 in DNA: TGTGCCTGGAGTGTATTTGGATCGGGAGTTACGCAGTATTTT. Protein product: CAWSVFGSGVTQYF.

V is TRBV28 and J is TRBJ2-1, with D perhaps TRBD2 (7 bases). Germline CDR1 MDHEN, CDR2 SYDVKM. V lost 8 bases, J lost 4 bases, and 21 bases lay in between. The CDR3 consists of 16 residues. For the CDR3, the DNA is TGTGCCAGCTGTCGTGGGGGGGCATCCCAATACAATGAGCAGTTCTTC. Its translation: CASCRGGASQYNEQFF. Combining the CDR3 with reference TRBV28 and TRBJ2-1 gives the whole variable domain DVKVTQSSRYLVKRTGEKVFLECVQDMDHENMFWYRQDPGLGLRLIYFSYDVKMKEKGDIPEGYSVSREKKERFSLILESASTNQTSMYLCASCRGGASQYNEQFFGPGTRLTVL.

The chain combines TRBV6-5 with TRBJ1-5; D is unresolved. The CDR3 sequence is 13 residues long. Between the trimmed V and J ends, which lost 2 bases and 7 bases, there was a span of 9 bases. The germline V gene encodes CDR1 MNHEY and CDR2 SVGAGI. CDR3 sequence (DNA): TGTGCCAGCAGTTACCCGGCCGGGCAGCCCCAGCATTTT. The encoded protein is CASSYPAGQPQHF.

The chain carries TRBV5-8 and TRBJ1-2; possible D gene TRBD1, 5 bases. The V end lost 1 base, the J end lost 8 bases, and 9 bases lay between the germline ends. Germline-derived CDR1 and CDR2 are SGHTS and YDEGEE. The CDR3 consists of 12 residues. CDR3 region: CASSLRRGGYTF. As DNA, the CDR3 is TGTGCCAGCAGCTTGCGAAGGGGCGGCTACACCTTC.

The chain joins TRBV5-1 to TRBJ2-2; 8 bases match TRBD1. V lost 3 bases and J lost 7; bases outside the gene matches: 5. The CDR3 length is 14 residues. The germline V gene encodes CDR1 SGHRS and CDR2 YFSETQ. CDR3 loop: CASSSWTGNGELFF. CDR3 nucleotide sequence: TGCGCCAGCAGCTCCTGGACAGGGAACGGGGAGCTGTTTTTT.

The genes are TRBV5-1 and TRBJ2-7; D unclear. The V and J ends lost 6 bases and 2 bases respectively, with 15 bases between them. From germline, CDR1 is SGHRS and CDR2 YFSETQ. This CDR3 contains 14 residues. The chain's CDR3 is CASTVDGGPYEQYF. CDR3 bases: TGCGCCAGCACCGTCGACGGCGGACCCTACGAGCAGTACTTC.

This chain uses TRBV6-1 with TRBJ2-7; D is perhaps TRBD1 (8 bases). The CDR3 loop spans 15 amino acids. V gave up 6 bases and J gave up 0 bases, with 15 bases separating them. Germline-derived CDR1 and CDR2 are MNHNS and SASEGT. DNA of the CDR3: TGTGCCAGCAGCCCAGCGGGACAGGTCTCCTACGAGCAGTACTTC. This sequence encodes CASSPAGQVSYEQYF.